A selection of T cell receptor beta chains follows, all from one sample in a study of persistence of HIV-infected CD4 T cells. Generated by immunoSEQ multiplex PCR, the TCRdb table keeps only in-frame clones and is missing some. The sample contains 40,000 to 55,000 clones, about 81% of which appear only once. The antigens these receptors bind are not known. Material: CD4+ T cells sorted from PBMCs after approximately 19-hour stimulation, obtained from a patient who received antiretroviral therapy. Receptor source: an adult man with HIV who was CMV-seropositive. CDR3s include the opening cysteine and the closing phenylalanine or tryptophan. D genes are given only for firm matches. Not all rows give a size; the values are once, few, many and, for expanded clones, a class.

size,V,J,D,CDR3,DNA
once,TRBV11-3,TRBJ2-3,.,CASSFHGTDTQYF,TGTGCCAGCAGCTTTCACGGCACAGATACGCAGTATTTT
.,TRBV10-1,TRBJ1-2,.,CASSDLGTNYGYTF,TGCGCCAGCAGTGACCTCGGGACAAACTATGGCTACACCTTC
.,TRBV18,TRBJ2-2,.,CASSPFAGRNTGELFF,TGTGCCAGCTCACCCTTCGCGGGGCGTAACACCGGGGAGCTGTTTTTT
.,TRBV2,TRBJ2-2,.,CASSLGGLGTNTGELFF,TGTGCCAGCAGCCTTGGTGGCCTTGGGACTAACACCGGGGAGCTGTTTTTT
.,TRBV15,TRBJ1-3,.,CATSIGGSGNTIYF,TGTGCCACCAGCATAGGAGGGTCTGGAAACACCATATATTTT
few,TRBV10-3,TRBJ1-5,.,CAINEGNQPQHF,TGTGCCATCAACGAGGGCAATCAGCCCCAGCATTTT
few,TRBV30,TRBJ1-3,TRBD1,CAWSVWSGGKGNTIYF,TGTGCCTGGAGTGTATGGTCAGGGGGGAAAGGAAACACCATATATTTT
.,TRBV30,TRBJ1-5,.,CAWSPGDFRNQPQHF,TGTGCCTGGAGTCCCGGTGACTTCCGCAATCAGCCCCAGCATTTT
once,TRBV6-5,TRBJ2-7,.,CASSYATGAPYEQYF,TGTGCCAGCAGTTACGCGACAGGTGCCCCCTACGAGCAGTACTTC
once,TRBV5-1,TRBJ1-5,.,CASSLAGGDQPQHF,TGCGCCAGCAGCTTGGCCGGGGGGGATCAGCCCCAGCATTTT
.,TRBV11-1,TRBJ2-7,TRBD1,CASSFRTGSYEQYF,TGTGCCAGCAGCTTCCGGACAGGATCCTACGAGCAGTACTTC
.,TRBV9,TRBJ1-1,.,CASSQGMNTEAFF,TGTGCCAGCAGTCAGGGGATGAACACTGAAGCTTTCTTT
.,TRBV30,TRBJ2-1,.,CAWKRGLWEQFF,TGTGCCTGGAAAAGAGGCCTGTGGGAGCAGTTCTTC
once,TRBV10-3,TRBJ1-3,.,CAISEQGLRNTIYF,TGTGCCATCAGTGAACAGGGCCTTAGAAACACCATATATTTT
.,TRBV2,TRBJ1-4,.,CASSEASGFGEKLFF,TGTGCCAGCAGTGAAGCTTCGGGATTTGGAGAAAAACTGTTTTTT
.,TRBV2,TRBJ1-5,TRBD1,CASGLDRGRGNQPQHF,TGTGCCAGCGGGCTAGACAGGGGCCGGGGCAATCAGCCCCAGCATTTT
.,TRBV2,TRBJ2-1,TRBD1,CASSKQGASYNEQFF,TGTGCCAGCAGTAAACAGGGGGCGTCCTACAATGAGCAGTTCTTC
.,TRBV5-4,TRBJ2-3,TRBD2,CASSPSGRLSDTQYF,TGTGCCAGCAGCCCGAGCGGGAGATTATCAGATACGCAGTATTTT
.,TRBV5-4,TRBJ1-2,.,CASSLQGEHYGYTF,TGTGCCAGCAGCTTGCAAGGGGAACACTATGGCTACACCTTC
.,TRBV6-2/TRBV6-3,TRBJ2-2,.,CASSYFANTGELFF,TGTGCCAGCAGTTACTTCGCGAACACCGGGGAGCTGTTTTTT
once,TRBV13,TRBJ1-1,.,CASSLEPRGGLNTEAFF,TGTGCCAGCAGCTTAGAGCCTAGAGGGGGATTGAACACTGAAGCTTTCTTT
few,TRBV4-3,TRBJ2-2,TRBD2,CASSLLAGGLTGELFF,TGCGCCAGCAGCCTTTTAGCGGGAGGATTAACCGGGGAGCTGTTTTTT
.,TRBV27,TRBJ2-7,.,CASKKETATWESYEQYF,TGTGCCAGCAAAAAAGAGACAGCTACATGGGAATCCTACGAGCAGTACTTC
.,TRBV15,TRBJ1-2,TRBD1,CATSRDSHRGDWYGYTF,TGTGCCACCAGCAGAGATTCCCACAGGGGAGATTGGTATGGCTACACCTTC
.,TRBV2,TRBJ2-1,TRBD2,CASRGTSLTHNEQFF,TGTGCCAGCAGGGGGACTAGCCTGACTCACAATGAGCAGTTCTTC
.,TRBV5-1,TRBJ1-1,TRBD1,CASSLEGTGGTEAFF,TGCGCCAGCAGCTTGGAAGGGACAGGGGGCACTGAAGCTTTCTTT
.,TRBV19,TRBJ1-5,.,CASSIVAGDGGNQPQHF,TGTGCCAGTAGTATAGTGGCAGGGGATGGGGGCAATCAGCCCCAGCATTTT
.,TRBV6-5,TRBJ1-1,.,CASLGRVNTEAFF,TGTGCCAGCCTGGGCAGAGTGAACACTGAAGCTTTCTTT
.,TRBV29-1,TRBJ1-4,.,CSVVGATNEKLFF,TGCAGCGTTGTTGGGGCAACTAATGAAAAACTGTTTTTT
few,TRBV25-1,TRBJ1-5,.,CASSEGGQPQHF,TGTGCCAGCAGTGAAGGAGGCCAGCCCCAGCATTTT
.,TRBV12-3/TRBV12-4,TRBJ1-1,TRBD1,CASSVDRAGEAFF,TGTGCCAGCAGTGTGGACAGGGCCGGCGAAGCTTTCTTT
.,TRBV25-1,TRBJ2-1,TRBD1,CASSTGDRGRSDEQFF,TGTGCCAGCAGTACCGGGGACAGGGGGCGCAGTGATGAGCAGTTCTTC